A selection of T cell receptor beta chains follows, all from one sample in a study of blood T cell repertoires in COVID-19. Method: immunoSEQ multiplex PCR; TCRdb's copy keeps in-frame clones and lacks some. The sample comprises around 73,000 clones, approximately 80% of which are singletons, and about 3.8% rests with the top ten. The sequencing input was peripheral blood. Receptors were obtained from a woman in her sixties with acute or convalescent COVID-19. Both conserved end residues are part of each CDR3. The D gene is left open where the match is weak. Expanded clones get a size class; other rows say once, few or many, or leave the size out.

v_call	clone_size	j_call	d_call	cdr3_aa	cdr3_nt
TRBV13	once	TRBJ2-1	TRBD2	CASSRTSAVNNEQFF	TGTGCCAGCAGTCGGACTAGTGCAGTGAACAATGAGCAGTTCTTC
TRBV12-5	.	TRBJ1-1	.	CASGPAGGEAFF	TGTGCTAGTGGTCCGGCGGGTGGTGAAGCTTTCTTT
TRBV6-5	.	TRBJ1-5	.	CASTQGAYSNQPQHF	TGTGCCAGCACACAAGGAGCCTATAGCAATCAGCCCCAGCATTTT
TRBV28	.	TRBJ2-3	TRBD2	CASSLSGGARDTQYF	TGTGCCAGCAGTCTTAGCGGGGGGGCAAGAGATACGCAGTATTTT
TRBV4-1	few	TRBJ1-2	.	CASSQEQVVGYGYTF	TGCGCCAGCAGCCAAGAGCAGGTGGTCGGCTATGGCTACACCTTC
TRBV7-9	.	TRBJ1-3	.	CASSTYRVLENTIYF	TGTGCCAGCAGTACCTACAGGGTACTAGAGAACACCATATATTTT
TRBV2	once	TRBJ1-2	TRBD1	CASRLESGGTAGYTF	TGTGCCAGCCGGTTGGAGTCAGGGGGGACGGCTGGCTACACCTTC
TRBV11-3	.	TRBJ2-2	TRBD2	CASSRTSGGGELFF	TGTGCCAGCAGCCGGACTAGCGGGGGTGGGGAGCTGTTTTTT
TRBV9	.	TRBJ1-6	TRBD1	CASSVGTVSPLHF	TGTGCCAGCAGCGTCGGGACAGTCTCGCCCCTCCACTTT
TRBV7-3	.	TRBJ1-1	.	CASSTTGNTEAFF	TGTGCCAGCAGCACTACAGGGAACACTGAAGCTTTCTTT
TRBV6-6	.	TRBJ1-5	.	CASSSFRENQPQHF	TGTGCCAGCAGTTCATTTAGGGAGAATCAGCCCCAGCATTTT
TRBV5-1	few	TRBJ1-6	.	CASSISGTADSPLHF	TGCGCCAGCAGCATTTCCGGGACTGCTGATTCACCCCTCCACTTT
TRBV3-1/TRBV3-2	.	TRBJ1-2	.	CASSQIGGIGRNGYTF	TGTGCCAGCAGCCAAATCGGGGGGATTGGCAGAAATGGCTACACCTTC
TRBV2	.	TRBJ1-1	TRBD1	CASSDGTVVEAFF	TGTGCCAGCAGTGATGGGACAGTAGTAGAAGCTTTCTTT
TRBV6-2/TRBV6-3	few	TRBJ2-7	.	CASSYFDEQYF	TGTGCCAGCAGTTACTTCGACGAGCAGTACTTC
TRBV5-1	.	TRBJ2-3	.	CASSLSTTGRDTQYF	TGCGCCAGCAGCTTAAGCACGACTGGGAGGGATACGCAGTATTTT
TRBV7-2	.	TRBJ1-2	TRBD1	CASNPTGGNYGYTF	TGTGCCAGCAACCCGACAGGGGGCAACTATGGCTACACCTTC
TRBV7-6	.	TRBJ1-2	TRBD1	CASSLAGQRGYTF	TGTGCCAGCAGCTTAGCGGGACAGAGAGGCTACACCTTC
TRBV30	.	TRBJ1-1	TRBD1	CALTKGDRAKAFF	TGTGCCTTAACCAAGGGGGACAGGGCAAAAGCTTTCTTT
TRBV5-1	.	TRBJ2-7	TRBD1	CASSWGQGIDEQYF	TGCGCCAGCAGCTGGGGACAGGGGATTGACGAGCAGTACTTC
TRBV18	.	TRBJ1-1	TRBD1	CASSPEQGAGTEAFF	TGTGCCAGCTCACCCGAACAGGGGGCGGGCACTGAAGCTTTCTTT
TRBV6-5	.	TRBJ2-5	TRBD2	CASRGSGRKETQYF	TGTGCCAGCAGGGGTAGCGGGAGAAAAGAGACCCAGTACTTC
TRBV7-6	.	TRBJ1-2	TRBD1	CASSQGTENYGYTF	TGTGCCAGCAGCCAAGGGACAGAGAACTATGGCTACACCTTC
TRBV2	few	TRBJ1-6	.	CASSEGGAYSYNSPLHF	TGTGCCAGCAGTGAGGGAGGGGCCTACTCCTATAATTCACCCCTCCACTTT
TRBV6-5	few	TRBJ1-5	TRBD1	CASKPGQGSHQPQHF	TGTGCCAGCAAGCCGGGACAGGGCTCCCACCAGCCCCAGCATTTT
TRBV7-2	.	TRBJ1-2	TRBD1	CASSTRTGGGYYGYTF	TGTGCCAGCAGCACCCGAACAGGAGGGGGCTACTATGGCTACACCTTC
TRBV5-1	few	TRBJ2-1	TRBD1	CASAPGQGRSEQFF	TGCGCCAGCGCACCGGGACAGGGTAGGAGTGAGCAGTTCTTC
TRBV30	.	TRBJ2-5	TRBD2	CAWSVRRFVAGGPSETQYF	TGTGCCTGGAGTGTACGACGATTTGTGGCGGGAGGGCCTTCGGAGACCCAGTACTTC
TRBV30	.	TRBJ2-5	.	CALGWGRVETQYF	TGTGCCTTGGGCTGGGGCCGCGTCGAGACCCAGTACTTC
TRBV19	.	TRBJ1-2	.	CASSISGGIGRIYGYTF	TGTGCCAGTAGTATATCCGGGGGGATAGGACGCATCTATGGCTACACCTTC
TRBV6-5	.	TRBJ1-1	.	CASSSQAGIEAFF	TGTGCCAGCAGCTCCCAGGCAGGGATTGAAGCTTTCTTT
TRBV9	.	TRBJ2-2	.	CASSVAPGQTPNTGELFF	TGTGCCAGCAGCGTAGCCCCCGGACAGACTCCGAACACCGGGGAGCTGTTTTTT
TRBV6-5	.	TRBJ2-1	.	CASSLRGSRDEQFF	TGTGCCAGCTCCCTTAGGGGGTCAAGGGATGAGCAGTTCTTC
TRBV29-1	.	TRBJ1-4	.	CSGRGGAGEKLFF	TGCAGCGGCCGTGGGGGGGCGGGTGAAAAACTGTTTTTT
TRBV7-6	.	TRBJ2-7	TRBD2	CASSLERLAEHYEQYF	TGTGCCAGCAGCTTAGAACGACTAGCGGAACACTACGAGCAGTACTTC
TRBV18	.	TRBJ1-3	.	CASSSSRESSGNTIYF	TGTGCCAGCTCATCATCTCGGGAAAGCTCTGGAAACACCATATATTTT
TRBV19	.	TRBJ1-1	.	CASSIARVAEAFF	TGTGCCAGTAGTATTGCCAGGGTCGCTGAAGCTTTCTTT
TRBV15	.	TRBJ2-1	.	CATSRGQVSYNEQFF	TGTGCCACCAGCAGGGGCCAAGTGTCCTACAATGAGCAGTTCTTC
TRBV5-1	.	TRBJ1-4	.	CASSLAVGAGEKLFF	TGCGCCAGCAGCTTGGCCGTGGGGGCCGGGGAAAAACTGTTTTTT
TRBV28	once	TRBJ2-4	.	CASSLTGFKAKNIQYF	TGTGCCAGCAGTTTAACAGGGTTTAAGGCCAAAAACATTCAGTACTTC
TRBV28	.	TRBJ1-2	TRBD1	CASSVGTGGYGYTF	TGTGCCAGCAGTGTAGGGACAGGGGGGTATGGCTACACCTTC
TRBV14	.	TRBJ2-1	TRBD2	CASSRGGGSYNEQFF	TGTGCCAGCAGTCGCGGGGGTGGCTCCTACAATGAGCAGTTCTTC
TRBV24-1	.	TRBJ2-6	.	CATTRPQNRRPYDFCPSGANVLTF	TGTGCCACCACCCGTCCCCAAAACAGGCGTCCTTACGATTTTTGCCCCTCTGGGGCCAACGTCCTGACTTTC
TRBV7-9	.	TRBJ1-1	.	CASRREGQNTEAFF	TGTGCCAGCAGGCGAGAGGGACAGAACACTGAAGCTTTCTTT
TRBV18	.	TRBJ1-4	TRBD1	CASSPGQGGLATNEKLFF	TGTGCCAGCTCACCGGGACAGGGGGGCTTAGCAACTAATGAAAAACTGTTTTTT
TRBV18	.	TRBJ1-1	.	CASSPRQGQNTEAFF	TGTGCCAGCTCCCCTCGGCAGGGCCAGAACACTGAAGCTTTCTTT
TRBV9	.	TRBJ2-3	TRBD2	CASSVVGGGIGDTQYF	TGTGCCAGCAGCGTAGTAGGCGGGGGGATTGGAGATACGCAGTATTTT
TRBV5-1	.	TRBJ2-6	.	CASSLAGSGANVLTF	TGCGCCAGCAGCTTGGCAGGGTCTGGGGCCAACGTCCTGACTTTC
TRBV5-1	.	TRBJ1-4	.	CASSLAAGVTEKLFF	TGCGCCAGCAGCTTGGCCGCGGGGGTGACTGAAAAACTGTTTTTT
TRBV5-5	many	TRBJ1-1	TRBD1	CASSLGDRGTEAFF	TGTGCCAGCAGCTTAGGCGACAGGGGAACTGAAGCTTTCTTT
TRBV27	.	TRBJ1-2	.	CASSLTGDGYTF	TGTGCCAGCAGTTTAACCGGGGATGGCTACACCTTC
TRBV4-2	many	TRBJ1-2	.	CASSQGTSTYYGYTF	TGTGCCAGCAGCCAAGGGACTTCCACCTATTATGGCTACACCTTC